This T cell receptor beta chain was identified in a study of technical replicates of blood from a handful of donors. Germline trimming cut 3 bases from V and 4 bases from J; bases unmatched to any gene: 8. Per germline, CDR1 SGDLS and CDR2 YYNGEE. The CDR3 totals 15 residues. Sequenced by immunoSEQ multiplex PCR; TCRdb stores in-frame clones only, minus some. The table includes 65,000 to 80,000 clones, nearly 98% detected once. The source material was T cells isolated from PBMCs. This clonotype was sampled from a human donor in good health. J is TRBJ2-7 and V is TRBV9; 9 nucleotides line up with TRBD1. CDR3 nucleotides: TGTGCCAGCAGCGCCCAAACAGGGGGCGGATACGAGCAGTACTTC. Translation: CASSAQTGGGYEQYF.